This T cell receptor (beta chain) was recovered during a study of blood T cells in healthy people across ages (dated by TCRdb to about 2015). Regarding the study in general: In model experiments, template switching captured roughly one uniquely barcoded TCR beta cDNA molecule for every two T cells. Age-related changes in TCR beta repertoire diversity were measured in the study by deep sequencing normalized with unique cDNA molecular identifiers. The study analyzed two additional independent replicas of 1 million unique cDNA reads from the same blood draw for two donors, one aged 18 to 29 and one aged 80 or older. The donors were divided into four age groups: young (average about 15 years), middle-aged (about 39), aged (around 59) and long-lived (82).

Systemically healthy Caucasian individuals from Russia, about 38 in total and aged roughly 6 to 100 years, were included as donors. About 9.6 milliliters of peripheral blood were collected from each donor into EDTA-treated Vacutainer tubes. Ficoll-Paque density-gradient centrifugation was used to isolate PBMCs, with at least 6.5 million per sample. Total RNA, at least 5.5 micrograms per sample, was extracted from PBMCs with Trizol reagent. The percentages of naive CD45RAhigh/CD27high T cells were determined by flow cytometry on a PBMC aliquot from every donor. Including cysteine and phenylalanine, the CDR3 has 14 amino acids. The kept DNA is CDR3 alone, 42 bases in frame from the first base. Trimming removed 7 bases from V and 3 bases from J; the gene matches leave 7 bases unexplained. From the germline V gene, CDR1 is SGHTA and CDR2 is FQGNSA. The protocol used for the library was 5' RACE. Sequencing was carried out with an Illumina HiSeq 2500. A second PCR of about 6 to 11 cycles was run with a J-beta primer mix and a sample-barcoded 5' primer. A template-switch 5' adaptor carrying 12 random nucleotides introduced a unique molecular identifier onto each TCR beta cDNA molecule. At least 2.5 million CDR3-containing paired-end reads were obtained from each sample. All of the RNA was converted into first-strand cDNA using the Mint cDNA synthesis kit, with a TRBC-specific oligonucleotide serving as the primer. Following uracil-DNA glycosylase treatment, a first 18-cycle PCR with universal primers M1SS and BC2_uni_R was performed on all cDNA. Turning to the authors' computational methods: Normalization of each sample was performed by random selection of 1 million high-quality reads, each carrying a distinct molecular identifier. Instead of being binned into consensus sequences, reads with shared molecular identifiers were discarded. MiTCR, with a Q25 quality threshold and the strictest error-elimination algorithm, was used for CDR3 identification, clonotype clustering and error correction. A nonparametric unseen species model with Euler transformation was used to estimate lower-bound total TCR beta diversity. TCRdb took the public reads, trimmed them with fastp at Q25, ran MiXCR for clone calling and kept in-frame beta chains. Rows are combined by CDR3 protein, so each entry shows the most common genes and DNA. Here the V and J calls rest on TCRdb's processing, not on the authors' analysis. The sample includes around 780,000 distinct CDR3 sequences, with more than 25% observed a single time. The ten largest account for under 3% of the sample.

Points the paper makes about the study in general: Compared with the aged group, the long-lived group had more naive CD4+ T cells, fewer expanded clones and increased TCR diversity, suggesting age selection. Bulk unsorted PBMC profiling prevented conclusive comparison of naive and antigen-experienced compartments. As age increased, observed TCR beta diversity per million T cells dropped in a roughly linear way, and a significant reduction was already evident by age around 41. The percentage of naive T cells measured by flow cytometry correlated strongly with observed TCR beta diversity. Because the CMV infection status of the donors was unknown, age-related changes in expanded clonotypes may potentially have been confounded. Total diversity estimates from one million sequenced T cells were considered lower bounds and underestimates.

This clonotype appeared a few times. It has no known antigen specificity. Per-base qualities were not stored, and no clone one base away is much larger. This sample was also put to use in a study of T cells of mothers and their children. That second report states: Nine systemically healthy Caucasian individuals served as donors, namely three mothers together with their six children. cDNA synthesis used all of the extracted RNA, with approximately 1.4 ug of RNA in each 15 ul reaction. In the second PCR, sample barcodes and 2-4 random nucleotides were introduced via the M1S primer. More than 8 million TCR beta CDR3 reads were obtained from each mother, and some 3 million reads were obtained from each child. Thymic selection similarly shapes TCR recombination output in related and unrelated pairs, with minor effect from inherited differences. Normalized repertoire overlap was always found to be slightly, but never significantly, higher in related mother-child pairs than in unrelated mother-child pairs. No persistent microchimeric T cell clones were detected, at a sensitivity of 90 to 100 clones per million clonotypes. Deep NGS was used in the study to compare the TCR beta repertoires of mothers and children and to look for features that separate related mother-child pairs from unrelated individuals. The mean age was roughly 36 +/- 4 years for the mothers and around 10 +/- 4 years for the children. After adapters were ligated using NEBNext reagents, the libraries underwent 100+100 nt paired-end sequencing on an Illumina HiSeq 2000. To prevent cross-contamination, the mother and child libraries were prepared one month apart and sequenced in separate runs. Each donor had between roughly 450,000 and 2,100,000 distinct TCR beta clonotypes identified. Naive TCR beta clonotypes were estimated from low-frequency clonotypes matched to each donor's FACS-determined naive share, without sorting.

The receptor's source is a boy younger than 18 in good health. The chain is made from TRBV7-2 and TRBJ2-3, and TRBD2 aligns with 7 junction nucleotides. The sequenced sample consisted of blood. The DNA sequence follows: TGTGCCAGCACCATTCGGGGGGTAACAGATACGCAGTATTTT. This is translated as CASTIRGVTDTQYF.